This section outlines one TCR beta chain sequence together with its context. Source study methods: Estimation of nucleated cell counts was performed using reference gene primer amplification. TCRdb's table, derived via immunoSEQ multiplex PCR, lists solely in-frame clones and lacks some. V, J and clone size were drawn from that table, and D and trimming were deduced from the DNA. The data contain approximately 250,000 clones, around 80% of them singletons. This sample is part of a study of blood T cell repertoires in COVID-19. Study-level background: The origin of the acute and convalescent COVID-19 samples was the United States, Italy and Spain. T cells, B-cell-depleted T cells, or PBMCs provided the cDNA or gDNA that served as material.

V dropped 3 bases and J dropped 4 bases, with 16 bases sitting between them. Germline CDR1 and CDR2: SGHVS and FQNEAQ. The CDR3 runs 15 residues. What was sequenced was peripheral blood. The chain uses TRBV7-8 and TRBJ2-7; D perhaps matches TRBD2 (6 bases). This TCR was sampled from a man aged 55 to 70 with acute or convalescent COVID-19. CDR3 sequence reads: CASSLEEGRSYEQYF. CDR3 nucleotide sequence: TGTGCCAGCAGCTTGGAGGAGGGAAGATCTTACGAGCAGTACTTC.